A selection of T cell receptor beta chains follows, all from one sample in a study of shared T cell receptors in the human thymus. Generated by immunoSEQ multiplex PCR, the TCRdb table keeps only in-frame clones and is missing some. The sample records about 660,000 clones, more than 75% being singletons. The same data also contributed to another study, on human thymus T cells.

Sequencing was done on a sample of thymocytes. The receptors were sampled from a boy in the first two years of life with a congenital heart defect. The CDR3 runs from the conserved cysteine through the conserved F or W. Fields, in order: D gene, J gene, V gene, clone size, CDR3 DNA, CDR3 protein. A D gene is named only where the DNA matches it firmly. The size field is filled for only some rows; it gives once, few, many or a size class.

. | TRBJ2-1 | TRBV28 | . | TGTGCCAGCAGCCCACCGCAGGTGCCCGGAGGGTTCTTC | CASSPPQVPGGFF
TRBD2 | TRBJ2-7 | TRBV5-4 | . | TGTGCCAGCAGCCAGACTAGCGGGAGGGCCGGGTCCTACGAGCAGTACTTC | CASSQTSGRAGSYEQYF
. | TRBJ2-7 | TRBV5-1 | . | TGCGCCAGCAGCTTGGGCGGGGATCCCTACGAGCAGTACTTC | CASSLGGDPYEQYF
TRBD2 | TRBJ2-7 | TRBV6-4 | once | TGTGCCAGCATTCCCCTAGCGGGAGGCTATAGGAGCTCCTACGAGCAGTACTTC | CASIPLAGGYRSSYEQYF
. | TRBJ2-2 | TRBV19 | . | TGTGCCAGTAGTATACTAGGACTGGCCGGGGAGCTGTTTTTT | CASSILGLAGELFF
TRBD2 | TRBJ2-5 | TRBV6-1 | . | TGTGCCAGCAGTGAAAGGGCGGGAGCGTTCCAAGAGACCCAGTACTTC | CASSERAGAFQETQYF
TRBD1 | TRBJ2-3 | TRBV7-9 | . | TGTGCCAGCAGCTTCCGGGACAGGGGAGGGGATACGCAGTATTTT | CASSFRDRGGDTQYF
TRBD2 | TRBJ2-7 | TRBV6-5 | . | TGTGCCAGCAGAACTAGCGTGAGCTCCTACGAGCAGTACTTC | CASRTSVSSYEQYF
TRBD2 | TRBJ2-1 | TRBV5-1 | . | TGCGCCAGCAGCTTGGGGCTAGCGGGGTGGGAGCAGTTCTTC | CASSLGLAGWEQFF
TRBD1 | TRBJ1-1 | TRBV5-6 | . | TGTGCCAGCAGCCCTGGACAGGGGGCCTCTGAAGCTTTCTTT | CASSPGQGASEAFF
. | TRBJ2-2 | TRBV4-2 | . | TGTGCCAGCAGCCAAGCCCAGTCCGGGGAGCTGTTTTTT | CASSQAQSGELFF
TRBD1 | TRBJ1-4 | TRBV6-6 | . | TGTGCCAGCAGGAACCGGGACAGGGGGGAAAAACTGTTTTTT | CASRNRDRGEKLFF
TRBD2 | TRBJ2-1 | TRBV4-2 | . | TGTGCCAGCAGCCAACCGACTAGCCCGTACAATGAGCAGTTCTTC | CASSQPTSPYNEQFF
TRBD2 | TRBJ2-3 | TRBV5-1 | . | TGCGCCAGCAGCTTGAGTTGCCAGCGGGAGGGCCCGGGTACAGATACGCAGTATTTT | CASSLSCQREGPGTDTQYF
. | TRBJ1-2 | TRBV5-3 | . | TGTGCCAGAAGCTCTAACCACAACCCAGGGGTAGCTAACTATGGCTACACCTTC | CARSSNHNPGVANYGYTF
TRBD2 | TRBJ2-3 | TRBV11-3 | . | TGTGCCAGCAGCTTAGAGGGAGGGCCCACTAGCACAGATACGCAGTATTTT | CASSLEGGPTSTDTQYF
TRBD1 | TRBJ2-7 | TRBV4-1 | . | TGCGCCAGCAGCCAACCTGCACGTCCCGGGACAGGGGGCTACGAGCAGTACTTC | CASSQPARPGTGGYEQYF
. | TRBJ2-7 | TRBV27 | . | TGTGCCAGCAGTTCGCTCCGACTCCGGTACGAGCAGTACTTC | CASSSLRLRYEQYF
. | TRBJ2-3 | TRBV4-3 | . | TGCGCCAGCAGCCGTGGACTCCGCACAGATACGCAGTATTTT | CASSRGLRTDTQYF
. | TRBJ2-3 | TRBV27 | . | TGTGCCAGCAGAAGTAAGGGAGTATCAGATACGCAGTATTTT | CASRSKGVSDTQYF
TRBD2 | TRBJ2-1 | TRBV28 | . | TGTGCCAGCGGACTAGCGGATAATGAGCAGTTCTTC | CASGLADNEQFF
TRBD2 | TRBJ2-1 | TRBV9 | . | TGTGCCAGCAGTGCCTTAGCGGGAGGGAACTACAATGAGCAGTTCTTC | CASSALAGGNYNEQFF
TRBD2 | TRBJ2-2 | TRBV11-2 | . | TGTGCCCGGGGGGGAGGGAACACCGGGGAGCTGTTTTTT | CARGGGNTGELFF
TRBD1 | TRBJ1-3 | TRBV5-1 | few | TGCGCCAGCAGCTTGGCGGGACAGTCGGCTGGAAACACCATATATTTT | CASSLAGQSAGNTIYF
. | TRBJ2-7 | TRBV21-1 | . | TGTGCCAGCAGCAAAAAGAGGACAGTTTTATGGTACGAGCAGTACTTC | CASSKKRTVLWYEQYF
. | TRBJ2-5 | TRBV20-1 | . | TGCAGCACGGAGAGAGGCGAGACCCAGTACTTC | CSTERGETQYF
TRBD2 | TRBJ2-1 | TRBV27 | . | TGTGCCAGCAGTTCTAGCGGGAGGGCCTGGGGGGAGCAGTTCTTC | CASSSSGRAWGEQFF
. | TRBJ2-2 | TRBV18 | . | TGTGCCAGCTCACCACCGAGGTCCGGGGAGCTGTTTTTT | CASSPPRSGELFF
TRBD1 | TRBJ1-5 | TRBV6-1 | . | TGTGCCAGCAGCCGGACAGGGTCTAGCCAGCCCCAGCATTTT | CASSRTGSSQPQHF
. | TRBJ1-1 | TRBV7-2 | . | TGTGCCAGCAGCCCGCGGGGCAGGTGGGGGGGATTGGCCCCTGAAGCTTTCTTT | CASSPRGRWGGLAPEAFF
. | TRBJ2-7 | TRBV4-3 | . | TGCGCCAGCAGCCAAGAGCGTGACAGAAACTACGAGCAGTACTTC | CASSQERDRNYEQYF
TRBD2 | TRBJ2-5 | TRBV10-3 | . | TGTGCCATCATTTGGGCGGGGGGTCGAGAGACCCAGTACTTC | CAIIWAGGRETQYF
. | TRBJ2-5 | TRBV5-1 | . | TGCGCCAGCAGACGAACAGGGCCCCAACACGAACAAGAGACCCAGTACTTC | CASRRTGPQHEQETQYF
TRBD1 | TRBJ1-5 | TRBV18 | . | TGTGCCAGCTCACTCCTGGGACAGGGGAGAAATCAGCCCCAGCATTTT | CASSLLGQGRNQPQHF
TRBD1 | TRBJ2-7 | TRBV6-6 | . | TGTGCCAGCAGACTCCGGGACAGCCTCTCCGAGCAGTACTTC | CASRLRDSLSEQYF
. | TRBJ2-1 | TRBV27 | . | TGTGCCAGCAACAAATCACGGGGGACAGTCAATGAGCAGTTCTTC | CASNKSRGTVNEQFF
TRBD1 | TRBJ2-7 | TRBV2 | . | TGTGCCAGCCTCCTACGACGGACAGGGGGCTTCCTCTACGAGCAGTACTTC | CASLLRRTGGFLYEQYF
. | TRBJ2-1 | TRBV25-1 | once | TGTGCCAGCAGTGAATCTGTACATAATGAGCAGTTCTTC | CASSESVHNEQFF
. | TRBJ2-5 | TRBV9 | . | TGTGCCAGCAGCGTAAATCCGGGAACCCAAGAGACCCAGTACTTC | CASSVNPGTQETQYF
. | TRBJ2-7 | TRBV7-9 | . | TGTGCCAGCAGCTTAGTACAGGGTTCGTCCTACGAGCAGTACTTC | CASSLVQGSSYEQYF
. | TRBJ2-7 | TRBV7-2 | . | TGTGCCAGCAGTTCTCGGGATTCCCCCCCCTCCGAGCAGTACTTC | CASSSRDSPPSEQYF
TRBD2 | TRBJ2-1 | TRBV27 | few | TGTGCCAGCAGTGGGACTAGCGGGATTAATGAGCAGTTCTTC | CASSGTSGINEQFF
. | TRBJ2-3 | TRBV27 | . | TGTGCCAGCAGTGCAGGAAAAAGCACAGATACGCAGTATTTT | CASSAGKSTDTQYF
. | TRBJ1-2 | TRBV6-5 | once | TGTGCCAGCAGTGAAGCGTCTAACTATGGCTACACCTTC | CASSEASNYGYTF
. | TRBJ2-5 | TRBV11-2 | . | TGTGCCAGCAGCCCAGCGCGAAGGGAGGAAGAGACCCAGTACTTC | CASSPARREEETQYF
TRBD1 | TRBJ1-4 | TRBV6-5 | . | TGTGCCAGCAGTTACTCGACAGGGGAGGGTGAAAAACTGTTTTTT | CASSYSTGEGEKLFF
. | TRBJ1-5 | TRBV30 | . | TGTGCCTGGAGTTCGAGGCACAGAGAAGGGGGTAATCAGCCCCAGCATTTT | CAWSSRHREGGNQPQHF
TRBD2 | TRBJ2-5 | TRBV2 | . | TGTGCCAGCAGGCCCCGCGCTAGCGGGTCACAAGAGACCCAGTACTTC | CASRPRASGSQETQYF
TRBD2 | TRBJ2-7 | TRBV4-3 | . | TGCGCCAGCAGCCAAGATCGAGGGGCCATAGCGGGAGTTCCCTACGAGCAGTACTTC | CASSQDRGAIAGVPYEQYF
TRBD1 | TRBJ2-5 | TRBV4-2 | . | TGTGCCAGCAGCCAAGGGTTCCGGACAGGGATTGGTAATGAGACCCAGTACTTC | CASSQGFRTGIGNETQYF
. | TRBJ2-1 | TRBV28 | few | TGTGCCAGCAGTTCCTCGCGGGACAATGAGCAGTTCTTC | CASSSSRDNEQFF
TRBD1 | TRBJ1-2 | TRBV10-2 | . | TGCGCCAGCAGTGAGTCCTCAAGACCGGGACAGGGAAATCTTAATCGTGGCTACACCTTC | CASSESSRPGQGNLNRGYTF
. | TRBJ2-2 | TRBV10-3 | . | TGTGCCATCAGTGGAAGACTACAGGGCAGGCCGAACACCGGGGAGCTGTTTTTT | CAISGRLQGRPNTGELFF